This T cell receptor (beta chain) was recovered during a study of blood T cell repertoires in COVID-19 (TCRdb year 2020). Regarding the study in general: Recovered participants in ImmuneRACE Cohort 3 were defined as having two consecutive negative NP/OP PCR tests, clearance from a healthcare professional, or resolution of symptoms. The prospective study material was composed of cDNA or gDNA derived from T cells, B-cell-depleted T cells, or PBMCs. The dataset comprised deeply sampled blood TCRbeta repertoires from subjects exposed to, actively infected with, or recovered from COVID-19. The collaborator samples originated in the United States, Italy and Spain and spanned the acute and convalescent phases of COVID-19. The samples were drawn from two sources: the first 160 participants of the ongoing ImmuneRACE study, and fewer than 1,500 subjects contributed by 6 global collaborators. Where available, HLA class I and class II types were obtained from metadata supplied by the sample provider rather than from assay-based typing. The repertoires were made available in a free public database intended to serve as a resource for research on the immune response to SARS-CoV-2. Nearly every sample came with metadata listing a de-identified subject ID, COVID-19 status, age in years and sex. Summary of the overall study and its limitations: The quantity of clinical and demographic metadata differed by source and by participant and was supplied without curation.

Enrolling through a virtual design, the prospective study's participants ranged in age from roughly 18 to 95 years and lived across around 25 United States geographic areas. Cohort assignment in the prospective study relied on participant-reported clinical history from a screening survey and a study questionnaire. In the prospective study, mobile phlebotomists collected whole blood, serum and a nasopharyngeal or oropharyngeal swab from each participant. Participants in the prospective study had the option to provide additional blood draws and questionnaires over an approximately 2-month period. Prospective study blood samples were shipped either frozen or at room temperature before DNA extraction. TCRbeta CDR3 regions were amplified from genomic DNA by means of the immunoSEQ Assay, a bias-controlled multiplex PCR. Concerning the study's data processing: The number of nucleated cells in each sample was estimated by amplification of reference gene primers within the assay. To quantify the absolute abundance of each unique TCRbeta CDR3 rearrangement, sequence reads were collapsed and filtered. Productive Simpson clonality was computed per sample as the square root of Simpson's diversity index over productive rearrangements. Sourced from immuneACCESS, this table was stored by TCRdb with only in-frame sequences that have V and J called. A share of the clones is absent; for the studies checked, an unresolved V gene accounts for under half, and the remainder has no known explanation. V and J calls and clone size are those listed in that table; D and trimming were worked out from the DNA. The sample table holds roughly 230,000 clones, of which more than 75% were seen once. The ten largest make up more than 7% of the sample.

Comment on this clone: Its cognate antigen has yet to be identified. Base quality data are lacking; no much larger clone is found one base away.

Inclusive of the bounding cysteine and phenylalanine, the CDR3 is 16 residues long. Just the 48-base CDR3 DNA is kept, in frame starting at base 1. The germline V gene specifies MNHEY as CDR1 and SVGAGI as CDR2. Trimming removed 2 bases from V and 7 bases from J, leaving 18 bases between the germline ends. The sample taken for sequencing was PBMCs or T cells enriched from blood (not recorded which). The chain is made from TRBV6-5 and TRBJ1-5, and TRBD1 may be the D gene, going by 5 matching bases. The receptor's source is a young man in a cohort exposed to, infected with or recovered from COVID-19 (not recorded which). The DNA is TGTGCCAGCAGTTACCCGATCCCCCCGGGGGACCAGCCCCAGCATTTT. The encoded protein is CASSYPIPPGDQPQHF.